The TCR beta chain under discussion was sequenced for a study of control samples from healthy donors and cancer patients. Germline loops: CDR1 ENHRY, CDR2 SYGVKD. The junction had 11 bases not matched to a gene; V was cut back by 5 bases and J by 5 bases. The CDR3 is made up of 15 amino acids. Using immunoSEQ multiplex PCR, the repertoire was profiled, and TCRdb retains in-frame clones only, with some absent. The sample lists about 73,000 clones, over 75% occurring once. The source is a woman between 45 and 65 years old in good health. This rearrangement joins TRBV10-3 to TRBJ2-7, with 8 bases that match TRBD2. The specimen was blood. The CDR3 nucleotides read TGTGCCATCAGTCCCATAGCGGGACTCACCAACGAGCAGTACTTC. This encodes CAISPIAGLTNEQYF.